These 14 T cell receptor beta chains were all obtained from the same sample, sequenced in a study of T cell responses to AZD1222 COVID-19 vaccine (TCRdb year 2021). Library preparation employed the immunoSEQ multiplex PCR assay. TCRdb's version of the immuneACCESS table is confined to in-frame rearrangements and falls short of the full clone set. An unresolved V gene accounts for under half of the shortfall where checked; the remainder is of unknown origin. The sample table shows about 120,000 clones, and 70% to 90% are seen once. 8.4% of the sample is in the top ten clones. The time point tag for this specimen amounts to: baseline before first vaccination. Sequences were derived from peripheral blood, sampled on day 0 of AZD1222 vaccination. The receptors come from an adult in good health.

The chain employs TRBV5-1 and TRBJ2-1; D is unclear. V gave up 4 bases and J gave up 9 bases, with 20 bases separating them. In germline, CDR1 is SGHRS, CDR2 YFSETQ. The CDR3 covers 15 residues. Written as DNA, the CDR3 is TGCGCCAGCAGCCCGCTGCAGCAATTGGATAGTGAGCAGTTCTTC. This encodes CASSPLQQLDSEQFF.

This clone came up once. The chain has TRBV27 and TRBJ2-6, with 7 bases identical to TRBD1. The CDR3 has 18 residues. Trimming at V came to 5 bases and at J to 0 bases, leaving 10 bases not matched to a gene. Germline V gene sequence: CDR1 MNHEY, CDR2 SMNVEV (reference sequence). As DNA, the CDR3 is TGTGCCAGCAGTCCCGGGACAGCCCGTAGCTCTGGGGCCAACGTCCTGACTTTC. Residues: CASSPGTARSSGANVLTF.

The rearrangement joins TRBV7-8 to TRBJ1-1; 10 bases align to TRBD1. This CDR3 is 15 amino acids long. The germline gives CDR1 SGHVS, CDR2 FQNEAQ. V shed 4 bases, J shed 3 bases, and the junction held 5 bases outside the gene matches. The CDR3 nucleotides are TGTGCCAGCAGCTCCCGGACAGGGGGAGACACTGAAGCTTTCTTT. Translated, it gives CASSSRTGGDTEAFF.

The CDR3 here is CASLFVQGVSNEKLFF. The CDR3 DNA sequence: TGTGCCAGCCTATTCGTCCAGGGGGTTAGTAATGAAAAACTGTTTTTT. The chain combines TRBV6-6 with TRBJ1-4; TRBD1 agrees at 7 bases. Unmatched junction bases numbered 13, after V lost 8 bases and J lost 4 bases. CDR3 size: 16 residues. Looked up from germline, CDR1 is MNHNY and CDR2 is SVGAGI (reference sequence).

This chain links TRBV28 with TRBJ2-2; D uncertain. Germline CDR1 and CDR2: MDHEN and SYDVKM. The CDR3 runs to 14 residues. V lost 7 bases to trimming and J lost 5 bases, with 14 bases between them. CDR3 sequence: CASNQRRKTGELFF. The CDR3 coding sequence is TGTGCCAGCAACCAAAGGCGCAAGACCGGGGAGCTGTTTTTT.

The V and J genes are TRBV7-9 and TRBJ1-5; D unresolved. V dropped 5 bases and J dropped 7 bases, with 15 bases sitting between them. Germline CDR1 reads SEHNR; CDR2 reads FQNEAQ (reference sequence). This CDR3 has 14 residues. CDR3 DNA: TGTGCCAGCAGCCGAGAAGCCACGGGGCAGCCCCAGCATTTT. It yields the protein CASSREATGQPQHF.

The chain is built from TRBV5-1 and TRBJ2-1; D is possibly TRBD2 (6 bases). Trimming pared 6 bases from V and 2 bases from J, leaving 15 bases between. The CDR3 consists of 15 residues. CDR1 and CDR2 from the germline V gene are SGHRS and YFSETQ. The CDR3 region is CASTLGGAPYNEQFF. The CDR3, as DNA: TGCGCCAGCACCCTAGGCGGGGCGCCCTACAATGAGCAGTTCTTC.

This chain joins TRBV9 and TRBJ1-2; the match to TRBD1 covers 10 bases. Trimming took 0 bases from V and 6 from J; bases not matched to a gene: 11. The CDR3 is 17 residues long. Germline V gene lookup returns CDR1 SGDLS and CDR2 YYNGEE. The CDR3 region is CASSVVIATDRGHGYTF. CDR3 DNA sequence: TGTGCCAGCAGCGTAGTAATCGCGACAGACAGGGGGCATGGCTACACCTTC.

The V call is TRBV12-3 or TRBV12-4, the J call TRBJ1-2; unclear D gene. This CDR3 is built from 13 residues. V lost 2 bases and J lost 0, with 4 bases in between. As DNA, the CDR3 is TGTGCCAGCAGTTTACTAGCTAACTATGGCTACACCTTC. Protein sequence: CASSLLANYGYTF.

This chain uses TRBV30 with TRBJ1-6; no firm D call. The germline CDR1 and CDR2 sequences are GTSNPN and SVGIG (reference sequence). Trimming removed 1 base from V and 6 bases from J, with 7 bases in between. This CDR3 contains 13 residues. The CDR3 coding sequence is TGTGCCTGGAGTGGGTCAGCTAATTCACCCCTCCACTTT. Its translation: CAWSGSANSPLHF.

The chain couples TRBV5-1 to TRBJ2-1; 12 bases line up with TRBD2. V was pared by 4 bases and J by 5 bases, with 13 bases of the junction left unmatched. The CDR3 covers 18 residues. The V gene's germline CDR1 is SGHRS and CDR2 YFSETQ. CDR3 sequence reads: CASSPWTSGVKNDNEQFF. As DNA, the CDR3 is TGCGCCAGCAGCCCCTGGACTAGCGGGGTTAAAAACGACAATGAGCAGTTCTTC. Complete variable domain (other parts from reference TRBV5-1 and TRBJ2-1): KAGVTQTPRYLIKTRGQQVTLSCSPISGHRSVSWYQQTPGQGLQFLFEYFSETQRNKGNFPGRFSGRQFSNSRSEMNVSTLELGDSALYLCASSPWTSGVKNDNEQFFGPGTRLTVL.

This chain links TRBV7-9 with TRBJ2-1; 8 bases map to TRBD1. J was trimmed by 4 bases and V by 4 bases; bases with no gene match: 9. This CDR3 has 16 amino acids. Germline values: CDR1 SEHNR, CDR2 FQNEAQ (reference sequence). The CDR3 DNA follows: TGTGCCAGCAGCTCCCCCGCAGGGGGCTTGTACAATGAGCAGTTCTTC. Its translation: CASSSPAGGLYNEQFF.

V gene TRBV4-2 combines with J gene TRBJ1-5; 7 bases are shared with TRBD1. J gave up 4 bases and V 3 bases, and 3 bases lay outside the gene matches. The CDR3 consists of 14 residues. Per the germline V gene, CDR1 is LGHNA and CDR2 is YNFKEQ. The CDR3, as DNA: TGTGCCAGCAGCCAGCACAGGGGAAATCAGCCCCAGCATTTT. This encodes CASSQHRGNQPQHF.

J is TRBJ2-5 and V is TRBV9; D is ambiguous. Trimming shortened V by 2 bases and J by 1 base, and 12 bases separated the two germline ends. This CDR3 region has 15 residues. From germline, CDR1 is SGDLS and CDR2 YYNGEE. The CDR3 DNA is TGTGCCAGCAGCGTGTGGGCAGCCGGCCAAGAGACCCAGTACTTC. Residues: CASSVWAAGQETQYF.